Listed below are T cell receptor beta chains from one sample, sequenced in a study of T cell repertoires in cytomegalovirus infection. One entry per CDR3 protein, called by TCRdb with MiXCR from the reads. The sample carries about 700,000 distinct CDR3 sequences, roughly 30% recorded once. Their target antigens are unknown. The specimen was cultured PBMCs, collected from culture after CMV antigen stimulation. The receptor source for this set is a human donor in good health (CMV status not recorded). Some clones in this sample may be carry-over from other donors' samples. Both conserved end residues are part of each CDR3. D genes are given only for firm matches. Size is stated for part of the rows, as once, few or many counts, or as a class when the clone is expanded.

j_gene	abundance	d_gene	v_gene	CDR3nt	CDR3aa
TRBJ1-1	-	-	TRBV6-2/TRBV6-3	TGTGCCAGCAGTTCCCTTGGACGGAGCGGGCAGAACACTGAAGCTTTCTTT	CASSSLGRSGQNTEAFF
TRBJ2-7	few	TRBD2	TRBV7-9	TGTGCCAGCAGCTCTGTTGGAGCGGGAGCCTACGAGCAGTACTTC	CASSSVGAGAYEQYF
TRBJ1-2	-	-	TRBV10-3	TGTGCCACGATGCCTCGGGAGGCAACTAACTATGGCTACACCTTC	CATMPREATNYGYTF
TRBJ2-5	-	-	TRBV18	TGTGCCAGCTCACCACAGCCAGGGGGGCCGGAGACCCAGTACTTC	CASSPQPGGPETQYF
TRBJ2-2	-	TRBD2	TRBV24-1	TGTGCCACCAGTGATTCCTGGACTAGCGGGAAGAACACCGGGGAGCTGTTTTTT	CATSDSWTSGKNTGELFF
TRBJ2-3	-	TRBD1	TRBV28	TGTGCCAGCAGTCCCCCGGCGAGGGGGCAGACAGATACGCAGTATTTT	CASSPPARGQTDTQYF
TRBJ2-1	-	-	TRBV5-6	TGTGCCAGCAGCTCCAGCACCGGGAGACACGCCGCATACAATGAGCAGTTCTTC	CASSSSTGRHAAYNEQFF
TRBJ1-2	-	-	TRBV6-5	TGTGCCAGCAGCCACTTTAGCCTACACCGGGAGAGAGGCGGCTACACCTTC	CASSHFSLHRERGGYTF
TRBJ2-3	-	-	TRBV6-5	TGTGCCAGCAGTTACTCGAACCCAGTCAGGGATACGCAGTATTTT	CASSYSNPVRDTQYF
TRBJ2-3	-	TRBD2	TRBV11-2	TGTGCCAGCAGAAGCCTAGCGGGGGAGATTGATACGCAGTATTTT	CASRSLAGEIDTQYF
TRBJ1-5	-	-	TRBV7-2	TGTGCCAGCAGCTCCAGGGGTGGCGATCAGCCCCAGCATTTT	CASSSRGGDQPQHF
TRBJ2-5	few	TRBD2	TRBV7-8	TGTGCCAGCAGCTCATTCGGGCTAGCGGAGGTGGAGACCCAGTACTTC	CASSSFGLAEVETQYF
TRBJ1-5	-	-	TRBV24-1	TGTGCCACCAGTGATACCCGTAGTGGCAATCAGCCCCAGCATTTT	CATSDTRSGNQPQHF
TRBJ2-1	-	TRBD2	TRBV2	TGTGCCAGCAGGGCCGGGACTAGCGGGGTGGATGAGCAGTTCTTC	CASRAGTSGVDEQFF
TRBJ1-5	-	-	TRBV6-6	TGTGCCAGCAGTGTGAGGACAAGGCCCAATCAGCCCCAGCATTTT	CASSVRTRPNQPQHF
TRBJ2-3	few	-	TRBV6-1	TGTGCCAGCAGTCGTAAACGCACAGATACGCAGTATTTT	CASSRKRTDTQYF
TRBJ2-1	many	TRBD1	TRBV7-2	TGTGCCAGCAGCACACGAATTCCAGGACAGGGTTCCTACAATGAGCAGTTCTTC	CASSTRIPGQGSYNEQFF
TRBJ2-1	-	-	TRBV29-1	TGCAGCGTCGGTCGGGTCTTAAAGAATGAGCAGTTCTTC	CSVGRVLKNEQFF
TRBJ2-7	-	TRBD2	TRBV6-1	TGTGCCAGCAATCGGGGGGGTTCCTACGAGCAGTACTTC	CASNRGGSYEQYF
TRBJ2-3	-	TRBD1	TRBV27	TGTGCCAGCAGTCCCGTACAGGGGATTCCGGATACGCAGTATTTT	CASSPVQGIPDTQYF
TRBJ2-1	-	-	TRBV5-6	TGTGCCAGCAGCTGGGGCCAATCCTCCTACAATGAGCAGTTCTTC	CASSWGQSSYNEQFF
TRBJ2-7	-	TRBD2	TRBV7-9	TGTGCCAGCAGCTTTGGGACTAGCGGGGGGGCCTACGAGCAGTACTTC	CASSFGTSGGAYEQYF
TRBJ2-2	few	-	TRBV19	TGTGCCAGTAGTATAGCCGGCTACAGGGTTTCCGGGGAGCTGTTTTTT	CASSIAGYRVSGELFF
TRBJ1-5	-	-	TRBV30	TGTGCCTGGAGACCTACAGGGTATAGCAATCAGCCCCAGCATTTT	CAWRPTGYSNQPQHF
TRBJ2-7	-	-	TRBV7-8	TGTGCCAGCAGCTTAGAGGGTCCCCAGTCCCAGCAGTACTTC	CASSLEGPQSQQYF
TRBJ1-2	-	-	TRBV11-2	TGTGCCAGCAGTCAGGCAGGGGTTATATATGGCTACACCTTC	CASSQAGVIYGYTF
TRBJ2-3	-	TRBD1	TRBV12-3/TRBV12-4	TGTGCCAGCAGTTTCTTAACAGGGGGCACAGATACGCAGTATTTT	CASSFLTGGTDTQYF
TRBJ2-2	-	-	TRBV11-2	TGTGCCAGCAGCTTAGATTGGGGCCAACGGGGTAACACCGGGGAGCTGTTTTTT	CASSLDWGQRGNTGELFF
TRBJ2-3	-	TRBD1	TRBV20-1	TGCAGTGCTACCTCCGGGACAGGGGGCCCGACTCGCACAGATACGCAGTATTTT	CSATSGTGGPTRTDTQYF